This is a list of T cell receptor beta chains from one sample in a study of T cells in Graves' hyperthyroidism and ophthalmopathy. TCRdb re-called the multiplex PCR reads with MiXCR, one entry per CDR3 protein. Among under 450,000 distinct CDR3 sequences listed, roughly 15% were seen once. Sequencing was carried out using blood. These receptors were collected from a young woman with Graves' hyperthyroidism that later progressed to Graves' ophthalmopathy. Both conserved end residues are trimmed from each CDR3. Only some rows state a clone size, as once, few, many or a class for expanded clones.

cdr3_aa,j_call,v_call,clone_size
ASSARSSGNTIY,TRBJ1-3,TRBV7-9,many
PLRQERYQPQH,TRBJ1-5,TRBV19,few
AWSVYNEQF,TRBJ2-1,TRBV30,-
ASSLSLGNTEAF,TRBJ1-1,TRBV5-1,many
ASIPNPQYETQY,TRBJ2-5,TRBV2,many
ASSAIRDRGF,TRBJ2-1,TRBV28,many
AWNLLGQGDYNEQF,TRBJ2-1,TRBV30,-
AISESMPGDTDTQY,TRBJ2-3,TRBV10-3,many
ASTLRGGSSVNEQF,TRBJ2-1,TRBV27,-
ASSLDLETTEAF,TRBJ1-1,TRBV5-1,many
ASSPGAGLDEQF,TRBJ2-1,TRBV9,few
ASSPSAGSPYEQY,TRBJ2-7,TRBV28,many
ASSPSTGNQPQH,TRBJ1-5,TRBV2,many
ASSNFVEGDTEAF,TRBJ1-1,TRBV11-2,-
ASSDNPGIGELF,TRBJ2-2,TRBV6-1,-
ASSQVWTPSTDTQY,TRBJ2-3,TRBV4-1,few
ASSMLPDTGFWEQY,TRBJ2-7,TRBV19,few
ASSSFTPSGETQY,TRBJ2-5,TRBV5-1,-
AISERGLTGRNEQF,TRBJ2-1,TRBV10-3,few
GSKPDTDTQY,TRBJ2-3,TRBV2,many
AWSNLVRDRALNSPLH,TRBJ1-6,TRBV30,many
ASSPPRQGPSPQH,TRBJ1-5,TRBV28,few
ASSPGGTARNSPLH,TRBJ1-6,TRBV9,many
ASSGTGLLLIRSYEQY,TRBJ2-7,TRBV6-1,many
ASRTGTADIYMNTEAF,TRBJ1-1,TRBV11-2,many
SARGGPQPQH,TRBJ1-5,TRBV20-1,few
ASRPPGAGWADTQY,TRBJ2-3,TRBV5-4,few
SAREAGGPYNEQF,TRBJ2-1,TRBV20-1,-
ASSIDGTGYGYT,TRBJ1-2,TRBV19,few
ASSESATGKSYEQY,TRBJ2-7,TRBV2,few
ASRRLGLAGGTGANVLT,TRBJ2-6,TRBV27,many
ASREKGYNEQF,TRBJ2-1,TRBV12-3/TRBV12-4,once
ASSPRGVDNSPLH,TRBJ1-6,TRBV5-4,-
ASSQGTANTGELF,TRBJ2-2,TRBV4-1,many
ASSSNDGYEQY,TRBJ2-7,TRBV27,few
ASWEGTEAF,TRBJ1-1,TRBV6-1,-